The next 6 T cell receptor beta chains were all read from a single sample in a study of blood T cell repertoires in COVID-19. The protocol was immunoSEQ multiplex PCR, while the TCRdb copy is restricted to in-frame clones and leaves out a portion. The data show a few hundred thousand clones, approximately 90% seen once. Specimen: PBMCs or T cells enriched from blood (not recorded which). These receptors were taken from a woman aged 40 to 50 who had been exposed to COVID-19.

The chain employs TRBV2 and TRBJ1-1; 7 bases align to TRBD1. CDR1 and CDR2 (germline): SNHLY, FYNNEI. The ends lost 5 bases at V and 5 bases at J; junction bases unmatched: 5. The CDR3 contains 13 residues. The DNA for the CDR3 is TGTGCCAGCAGTCGACAGGGAAATACTGAAGCTTTCTTT. Protein sequence: CASSRQGNTEAFF.

The chain carries TRBV2 and TRBJ2-7, with 10 positions matching TRBD1. The germline gives CDR1 SNHLY, CDR2 FYNNEI. Trimming took 4 bases from V and 5 from J; bases not matched to a gene: 2. The CDR3 runs to 13 residues. As DNA, the CDR3 is TGTGCCAGCAGTGGGACAGGGGGAGACGAGCAGTACTTC. It codes for CASSGTGGDEQYF. Full variable domain (remainder filled in from reference TRBV2 and TRBJ2-7): EPEVTQTPSHQVTQMGQEVILRCVPISNHLYFYWYRQILGQKVEFLVSFYNNEISEKSEIFDDQFSVERPDGSNFTLKIRSTKLEDSAMYFCASSGTGGDEQYFGPGTRLTVT.

The V and J genes are TRBV12-3 or TRBV12-4 and TRBJ2-5; D gene ambiguous. This CDR3 contains 12 residues. Trimming left V 2 bases short and J 7 bases short, with 8 bases between. CDR3: CASSLSSRTQYF. As DNA, the CDR3 is TGTGCCAGCAGTTTAAGTTCCAGGACCCAGTACTTC.

This chain links TRBV10-3 with TRBJ2-1; TRBD1 matches 8 bases. The CDR3 is 13 amino acids. The germline gives CDR1 ENHRY, CDR2 SYGVKD. V lost 2 bases to trimming and J lost 14 bases; unmatched junction nucleotides: 8. The CDR3 is CAISEQGTGSEFF. DNA for the CDR3: TGTGCCATCAGTGAGCAGGGGACAGGTTCGGAGTTCTTC.

The CDR3 bases are TGTGCCAGCAGTGGACAGGGACGGGGGGAGACCCAGTACTTC. Translation: CASSGQGRGETQYF. The J gene is TRBJ2-5, the V gene TRBV6-6; 8 nucleotides agree with TRBD1. The J segment lost 5 bases and the V segment lost 5 bases, leaving 7 bases of the junction unmatched. Germline lookup yields CDR1 MNHNY and CDR2 SVGAGI (reference sequence). The CDR3 runs to 14 residues.

The J gene is TRBJ1-2, the V gene TRBV18, with a possible D match to TRBD1 (5 bases). Germline V gene data show CDR1 as KGHSH and CDR2 as LQKENI. Trimming removed 3 bases at V and 6 bases at J, with 14 bases between. The CDR3 is made up of 14 amino acids. The CDR3 protein is CASSPRSGGHGYTF. Written as DNA, the CDR3 is TGTGCCAGCTCACCGCGCAGCGGGGGTCATGGCTACACCTTC.